Presented here are 5 T cell receptor beta chains from one specimen sequenced in a study of cytomegalovirus exposure and HLA in healthy donors. The PCR used 60 Vbeta and 13 Jbeta primers. This table comes from immunoSEQ multiplex PCR, and its TCRdb copy is limited to in-frame clones, with some not included. This sample has 55,000 to 80,000 clones, with approximately 82% found just once. The material sequenced was PBMCs. The source is a woman aged 40 to 50 in good health and CMV-seropositive.

The chain recombines TRBV7-2 with TRBJ1-5, with a weak D call TRBD1 (5 bases). This CDR3 contains 15 residues. Trimming removed 1 base from V and 7 bases from J, with 14 bases in between. Germline values: CDR1 SGHTA, CDR2 FQGNSA. CDR3 sequence: CASSLGAREGQPQHF. In DNA, the CDR3 is TGTGCCAGCAGCTTAGGAGCCAGGGAAGGCCAGCCCCAGCATTTT.

The chain combines TRBV5-1 with TRBJ2-1; D remains ambiguous. Trimming pared 7 bases from V and 0 bases from J, leaving 5 bases between. The CDR3 has 12 residues. The germline V gene has CDR1 SGHRS and CDR2 YFSETQ. For the CDR3, the DNA is TGCGCCAGCCGGAGCTCCTACAATGAGCAGTTCTTC. Translation: CASRSSYNEQFF.

The chain joins TRBV7-2 to TRBJ2-3; maybe TRBD2 (6 bases). The CDR3 is 14 residues long. Germline V gene data show CDR1 as SGHTA and CDR2 as FQGNSA. Trimming removed 3 bases from V and 7 bases from J, with 14 bases in between. The CDR3 nucleotides are TGTGCCAGCAGCTTGGGGGGTATTGATAATACGCAGTATTTT. Amino acid sequence: CASSLGGIDNTQYF.

In its sample, this clone was seen a few times. V is TRBV4-3 and J is TRBJ2-6; a possible D gene is TRBD1 (5 bases). Germline lookup yields CDR1 LGHNA and CDR2 YSLEER. The CDR3 sequence is 16 residues long. The V end was cut by 0 bases, the J end by 0 bases, with 6 bases between. Written as DNA, the CDR3 is TGCGCCAGCAGCCAAGATGGACACTCTGGGGCCAACGTCCTGACTTTC. Translated: CASSQDGHSGANVLTF.

The chain joins TRBV18 to TRBJ2-7; tentative D call: TRBD2 (5 bases). This CDR3 has 13 residues. Germline V gives CDR1 KGHSH, CDR2 LQKENI. The V end was cut by 4 bases, the J end by 3 bases, with 10 bases between. The DNA for the CDR3 is TGTGCCAGCTCACGAGGGTCCAACTACGAGCAGTACTTC. Protein product: CASSRGSNYEQYF. The whole variable domain, filled in from reference TRBV18 and TRBJ2-7, reads NAGVMQNPRHLVRRRGQEARLRCSPMKGHSHVYWYRQLPEEGLKFMVYLQKENIIDESGMPKERFSAEFPKEGPSILRIQQVVRGDSAAYFCASSRGSNYEQYFGPGTRLTVT.